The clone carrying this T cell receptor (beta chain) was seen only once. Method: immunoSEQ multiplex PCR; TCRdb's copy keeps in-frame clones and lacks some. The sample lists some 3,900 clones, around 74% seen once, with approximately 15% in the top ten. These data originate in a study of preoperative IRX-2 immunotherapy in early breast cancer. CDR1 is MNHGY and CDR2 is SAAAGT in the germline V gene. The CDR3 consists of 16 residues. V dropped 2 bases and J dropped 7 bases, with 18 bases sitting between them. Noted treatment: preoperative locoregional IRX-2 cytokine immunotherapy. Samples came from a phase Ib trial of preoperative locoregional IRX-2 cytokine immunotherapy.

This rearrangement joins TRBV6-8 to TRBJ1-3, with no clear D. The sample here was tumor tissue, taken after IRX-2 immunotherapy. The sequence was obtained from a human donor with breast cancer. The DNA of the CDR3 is TGTGCCAGCAGTTACCCCTTGACTCCTCTGGGGAACACCATATATTTT. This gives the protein CASSYPLTPLGNTIYF.